A single sample gave rise to the 2 T cell receptor beta chains below, sequenced in a study of early T cells in non-severe SARS-CoV-2 infection. In TCRdb, the 5' RACE reads were re-called with MiXCR into one record per CDR3 protein. The sample holds about 40,000 distinct CDR3 sequences, roughly 5.4% seen once. Sample: whole blood, taken at baseline. The receptors were sampled from an adult who was a healthcare worker with PCR-confirmed SARS-CoV-2 infection or an uninfected control (not recorded which).

This clonotype was recorded at least ten times. The V gene is TRBV20-1, the J gene TRBJ1-2; D unresolved. Between the trimmed V and J ends, which lost 3 bases and 1 base, there was a span of 15 bases. The germline CDR1 and CDR2 sequences are DFQATT and SNEGSKA (reference sequence). The CDR3 runs to 15 residues. CDR3 sequence: CSARFPRALNYGYTF. CDR3 DNA: TGCAGTGCTAGGTTTCCTCGTGCCCTTAACTATGGCTACACCTTC.

The CDR3 here is CASNDREGTGELFF. DNA of the CDR3: TGTGCCAGTAACGACAGGGAGGGGACCGGGGAGCTGTTTTTT. This rearrangement joins TRBV19 to TRBJ2-2; D tentatively fits TRBD1 or TRBD2 (7 bases each). In germline, CDR1 is LNHDA, CDR2 SQIVND (reference sequence). The CDR3 covers 14 residues. Between the trimmed V and J ends, which lost 7 bases and 5 bases, there was a span of 14 bases.